These 9 T cell receptor beta chains share one sample of origin, sequenced in a study of T cell responses to AZD1222 COVID-19 vaccine (dated by TCRdb to about 2021). Libraries were built with the immunoSEQ multiplex PCR assay. The table was pulled from immuneACCESS by TCRdb, which kept in-frame rearrangements only. Such tables lose some clones; where checked, under half of the loss comes from unresolved V genes, and the rest has no known cause. The sample table shows some 74,000 clones, and approximately 90% are seen once. Of the sample, around 1.2% falls within the top ten clones. The time point label, read with the paper, signifies: about 28 days (+/-7) after the second vaccine dose. Sequences were derived from peripheral blood, sampled 28 days after the second AZD1222 dose. The origin of the receptors is an adult who received the AZD1222 COVID-19 vaccine.

This clone was recorded only once. This chain uses TRBV29-1 with TRBJ1-3; 8 bases match TRBD1. The CDR3 runs 15 residues. The V segment lost 0 bases and the J segment 2 bases; nucleotides outside the gene matches: 3. CDR1 is SQVTM, CDR2 ANQGSEA, per germline. The CDR3 sequence: CSVEDWTGPGNTIYF. The CDR3 DNA reads TGCAGCGTTGAAGATTGGACAGGGCCTGGAAACACCATATATTTT.

This chain uses TRBV7-3 with TRBJ1-1; 7 bases are shared with TRBD1. CDR3 size: 13 residues. The V gene's germline CDR1 is SGHTA and CDR2 FQGTGA. With V trimmed by 5 bases and J by 1 base, 1 base remained unmatched. The CDR3 sequence is CASSRQGNTEAFF. The DNA for the CDR3 is TGTGCCAGCAGCCGACAGGGGAACACTGAAGCTTTCTTT.

The chain joins TRBV6-2 or TRBV6-3 to TRBJ1-5; no clear D gene. With 5 bases removed from V and 1 base from J, the gap between germline ends came to 15 bases. This CDR3 has 16 residues. The V gene's germline CDR1 is MNHEY and CDR2 SVGEGT. The CDR3 coding sequence is TGTGCCAGCAGTAACGGCAAGGGAGCGAGCAATCAGCCCCAGCATTTT. Amino acid sequence: CASSNGKGASNQPQHF.

This clone has only one observation. The chain joins TRBV18 to TRBJ1-5, with unresolved D. V lost 1 base to trimming and J lost 4 bases, with 11 bases between them. The CDR3 consists of 15 residues. Germline V gene lookup returns CDR1 KGHSH and CDR2 LQKENI. The CDR3 is CASSPLGNGNQPQHF. For the CDR3, the DNA is TGTGCCAGCTCACCACTCGGGAACGGGAATCAGCCCCAGCATTTT.

V is TRBV3-1 (or the pseudogene TRBV3-2) and J is TRBJ2-2; D not certain. CDR3 length: 17 amino acids. Germline-derived CDR1 and CDR2 are LGHDT and YNNKEL (reference sequence). The V and J ends lost 1 base and 1 base respectively, with 13 bases between them. The CDR3 bases are TGTGCCAGCAGCCAAGTAACGGGTGTAAAGAACACCGGGGAGCTGTTTTTT. This gives the protein CASSQVTGVKNTGELFF.

The chain couples TRBV5-1 to TRBJ2-5, with D perhaps TRBD2 (6 bases). Germline lookup yields CDR1 SGHRS and CDR2 YFSETQ. This CDR3 has 14 residues. With 0 bases removed from V and 2 bases from J, the gap between germline ends came to 8 bases. The CDR3 reads CASSLGRDQETQYF. The CDR3 bases are TGCGCCAGCAGCTTGGGGCGGGATCAAGAGACCCAGTACTTC.

In its sample, this clone was seen once. The CDR3 is CASSLQFSGNTIYF. CDR3 nucleotide sequence: TGTGCCAGCAGCTTACAATTCTCTGGAAACACCATATATTTT. This chain connects TRBV7-8 to TRBJ1-3; D is ambiguous. The V gene lost 2 bases and the J gene lost 0 bases, with 5 bases spanning the gap. The CDR3 has 14 residues. Germline V gene lookup returns CDR1 SGHVS and CDR2 FQNEAQ.

V gene TRBV7-8 combines with J gene TRBJ1-2; D not resolved. The germline CDR1 and CDR2 sequences are SGHVS and FQNEAQ. The ends were cut back, 7 bases at V and 0 bases at J, with 21 bases in the middle. The CDR3 contains 17 residues. The DNA of the CDR3 is TGTGCCAGCACTTTGAGACGGGAGGGTTCAGCTAACTATGGCTACACCTTC. It specifies CASTLRREGSANYGYTF.

Of note for this clone: Additional DNA sequences in this sample encode the identical CDR3. The chain combines TRBV2 with TRBJ1-2; 9 bases map to TRBD1. The V gene end was trimmed by 6 bases and the J gene end by 2 bases; junction bases not matched to a gene: 1. CDR1 is SNHLY, CDR2 FYNNEI, per germline. This CDR3 contains 13 residues. The CDR3 protein is CASSGQGNYGYTF. The CDR3 DNA follows: TGTGCCAGCAGCGGACAGGGGAACTATGGCTACACCTTC.